These 26 T cell receptor beta chains were sequenced from one sample in a study of early T cells in non-severe SARS-CoV-2 infection. MiXCR was run by TCRdb on the 5' RACE reads, yielding one entry per CDR3 protein. The data show around 71,000 distinct CDR3 sequences, with roughly 14% seen just once and around 3.7% held by the top ten. Material: whole blood, obtained at baseline. These receptor sequences come from an adult who was a healthcare worker with PCR-confirmed SARS-CoV-2 infection or an uninfected control (not recorded which).

This clonotype was counted once. This chain connects TRBV4-1 to TRBJ2-7, with D unresolved. This CDR3 region has 13 residues. The V gene lost 0 bases and the J gene lost 4 bases, with 7 bases spanning the gap. Germline CDR1 reads MGHRA; CDR2 reads YSYEKL. As DNA, the CDR3 is TGCGCCAGCAGCCAAGATGCCACATACGAGCAGTACTTC. Its protein product is CASSQDATYEQYF.

The chain has TRBV7-3 and TRBJ1-1; 7 bases are shared with TRBD1. The V gene's germline CDR1 is SGHTA and CDR2 FQGTGA. The CDR3 sequence is 14 residues long. With 3 bases clipped from V and 1 base from J, the junction kept 2 bases outside the gene matches. This CDR3 reads CASSLKGANTEAFF. The CDR3 DNA reads as TGTGCCAGCAGCTTGAAGGGGGCGAACACTGAAGCTTTCTTT. The full variable domain, completed using reference TRBV7-3 and TRBJ1-1, is GAGVSQTPSNKVTEKGKYVELRCDPISGHTALYWYRQSLGQGPEFLIYFQGTGAADDSGLPNDRFFAVRPEGSVSTLKIQRTERGDSAVYLCASSLKGANTEAFFGQGTRLTVV.

This clonotype occurred once. V gene TRBV7-9 combines with J gene TRBJ2-1; 8 bases map to TRBD1. The CDR3 covers 15 residues. Germline values: CDR1 SEHNR, CDR2 FQNEAQ (reference sequence). The V gene end was trimmed by 2 bases and the J gene end by 5 bases; junction bases not matched to a gene: 5. The CDR3 spells CASSLQGAGNNEQFF. CDR3 DNA: TGTGCCAGCAGCTTACAGGGGGCGGGAAACAATGAGCAGTTCTTC.

The table lists this clonotype with many counts. The chain recombines TRBV9 with TRBJ2-5, with 11 bases lining up with TRBD2. Germline trimming cut 3 bases from V and 5 bases from J; bases unmatched to any gene: 18. The CDR3 totals 19 residues. CDR1 is SGDLS, CDR2 YYNGEE, per germline. The chain's CDR3 is CASSGPLLAGEPSGETQYF. DNA of the CDR3: TGTGCCAGCAGCGGACCGTTACTAGCGGGAGAACCCTCGGGGGAGACCCAGTACTTC.

In its sample, this clonotype was seen a few times. This chain connects TRBV20-1 to TRBJ1-5, with 8 bases fitting TRBD1. V shed 4 bases, J shed 1 base, and the junction held 3 bases outside the gene matches. The CDR3 runs to 14 residues. Germline loops: CDR1 DFQATT, CDR2 SNEGSKA (reference sequence). This CDR3 is CSATDRDSNQPQHF. In nucleotides, the CDR3 is TGCAGTGCTACGGACAGGGACAGCAATCAGCCCCAGCATTTT.

This clonotype was found once. The chain is built from TRBV4-2 and TRBJ1-2, with 7 positions matching TRBD1. The V gene's germline CDR1 is LGHNA and CDR2 YNFKEQ. This CDR3 comprises 15 residues. V lost 1 base and J lost 2; bases outside the gene matches: 4. In nucleotides, the CDR3 is TGTGCCAGCAGCCAAGCCGAGACAGGGAACTATGGCTACACCTTC. Protein product: CASSQAETGNYGYTF.

The rearrangement joins TRBV7-9 to TRBJ2-3; 7 bases align to TRBD2. This CDR3 comprises 15 residues. Germline trimming cut 2 bases from V and 5 bases from J; bases unmatched to any gene: 7. Germline-derived CDR1 and CDR2 are SEHNR and FQNEAQ (reference sequence). The CDR3 nucleotides read TGTGCCAGCAGCTTAAGCGGGACCTATCAAGATACGCAGTATTTT. This encodes CASSLSGTYQDTQYF.

The chain joins TRBV18 to TRBJ1-1; tentative D call: TRBD1 (5 bases). Germline CDR1 reads KGHSH; CDR2 reads LQKENI. The length of the CDR3 is 13 residues. The V and J ends lost 5 bases and 3 bases respectively, with 10 bases between them. In nucleotides, the CDR3 is TGTGCCAGCTCAGCTGGGACTTACACTGAAGCTTTCTTT. Its protein is CASSAGTYTEAFF.

The chain recombines TRBV12-3 or TRBV12-4 with TRBJ2-1, with a weak D call TRBD2 (6 bases). The V end was cut by 6 bases, the J end by 7 bases, with 10 bases between. The CDR3 loop spans 12 amino acids. The CDR3 protein is CASRPEGNEQFF. The CDR3 coding sequence is TGTGCCAGCAGGCCGGAGGGAAATGAGCAGTTCTTC.

This clonotype was seen a few times. V is TRBV18 and J is TRBJ1-6, with D possibly being TRBD1 (6 bases). CDR1 is KGHSH, CDR2 LQKENI, per germline. The V gene lost 6 bases and the J gene lost 3 bases, with 12 bases spanning the gap. The CDR3 length is 15 residues. The CDR3 DNA sequence: TGTGCCAGCTCGCTACAGGGTTACTATAATTCACCCCTCCACTTT. This codes for CASSLQGYYNSPLHF.

This chain connects TRBV6-1 to TRBJ2-3, with D possibly being TRBD2 (5 bases). Trimming shortened V by 11 bases and J by 4 bases, and 13 bases separated the two germline ends. Germline V gene data show CDR1 as MNHNS and CDR2 as SASEGT. This CDR3 has 12 residues. The CDR3 nucleotides read TGTGCCGGATCGGACTTGGCAGATACGCAGTATTTT. It is translated as CAGSDLADTQYF.

This clonotype has just a few counts. This chain connects TRBV27 to TRBJ1-2; no firm D call. This CDR3 is built from 15 residues. Germline V lookup: CDR1 MNHEY, CDR2 SMNVEV (reference sequence). Trimming left V 9 bases short and J 5 bases short, with 22 bases between. This CDR3 reads CASLPGPTSWYGYTF. In DNA, the CDR3 is TGTGCCAGTCTTCCAGGACCAACTTCGTGGTATGGCTACACCTTC.

The CDR3: CASRLGTDSREQYF. The DNA of the CDR3 is TGCGCCAGCAGGTTAGGGACGGATTCTCGTGAGCAGTACTTC. This rearrangement joins TRBV5-1 to TRBJ2-7; either TRBD1 or TRBD2 may fit D (5 bases each). This CDR3 has 14 residues. From germline, CDR1 is SGHRS and CDR2 YFSETQ. V lost 5 bases to trimming and J lost 7 bases, with 19 bases between them.

This clonotype was observed a handful of times. The chain combines TRBV5-4 with TRBJ2-6; D uncertain. CDR1 is SGHNT, CDR2 YYREEE, per germline (reference sequence). V lost 0 bases to trimming and J lost 0 bases, with 7 bases between them. CDR3 length: 16 residues. The CDR3 loop reads CASSLDWASGANVLTF. In DNA form, the CDR3 reads TGTGCCAGCAGCTTGGATTGGGCCTCTGGGGCCAACGTCCTGACTTTC.

This clonotype was found a few times. V and J are TRBV28 and TRBJ2-3; TRBD2 agrees at 7 bases. The CDR3 has 15 residues. The germline CDR1 and CDR2 sequences are MDHEN and SYDVKM. With V trimmed by 2 bases and J by 0 bases, 2 bases remained unmatched. CDR3 sequence reads: CASSLTGGSTDTQYF. DNA of the CDR3: TGTGCCAGCAGTTTAACGGGAGGTAGCACAGATACGCAGTATTTT.

The chain joins TRBV27 to TRBJ1-1, with a weak D call TRBD1 (5 bases). There are 12 residues in the CDR3. Germline lookup yields CDR1 MNHEY and CDR2 SMNVEV (reference sequence). The V gene lost 7 bases and the J gene lost 7 bases, with 13 bases spanning the gap. The CDR3 loop reads CASTPGGGEAFF. The CDR3 DNA is TGTGCCAGCACCCCGGGGGGGGGTGAAGCTTTCTTT.

The chain couples TRBV5-6 to TRBJ2-7, with 8 bases identical to TRBD1. CDR1 SGHDT and CDR2 YYEEEE come from the germline V gene. CDR3 length: 16 residues. Losses at the gene ends were 3 bases for V and 1 base for J; bases not matched to a gene: 9. CDR3 amino acids: CASSSPRGRISYEQYF. In nucleotides, the CDR3 is TGTGCCAGCAGCTCGCCCAGGGGGCGGATTTCCTACGAGCAGTACTTC.

V is TRBV2 and J is TRBJ1-1, with D tentatively TRBD1 (5 bases). CDR1 and CDR2 from the germline V gene are SNHLY and FYNNEI. V lost 2 bases, J lost 1 base, and 8 bases lay in between. The CDR3 loop spans 14 amino acids. CDR3 in amino acids: CASSEQGENTEAFF. The CDR3, as DNA: TGTGCCAGCAGTGAACAGGGAGAGAACACTGAAGCTTTCTTT. The full variable domain, its missing parts supplied by reference TRBV2 and TRBJ1-1, is EPEVTQTPSHQVTQMGQEVILRCVPISNHLYFYWYRQILGQKVEFLVSFYNNEISEKSEIFDDQFSVERPDGSNFTLKIRSTKLEDSAMYFCASSEQGENTEAFFGQGTRLTVV.

The chain links TRBV27 to TRBJ2-3; 7 nucleotides agree with TRBD1. CDR3 length: 12 amino acids. Germline assignment: CDR1 MNHEY and CDR2 SMNVEV (reference sequence). Trimming cost V 8 bases and J 7 bases; bases outside gene matches: 6. The CDR3 DNA reads TGTGCCAGCTCCCAGGGGGTGAATACGCAGTATTTT. This gives the protein CASSQGVNTQYF.

The V gene is TRBV20-1, the J gene TRBJ2-1; 10 bases map to TRBD2. V shed 0 bases and J 2 bases; nucleotides not matched to a gene: 10. This CDR3 comprises 18 residues. Germline CDR1 DFQATT, CDR2 SNEGSKA (reference sequence). The CDR3 DNA reads TGCAGTGCTAGAGAAAACGCTGCCGGGACTAGCGCCTACAATGAGCAGTTCTTC. It yields the protein CSARENAAGTSAYNEQFF.

This clonotype turned up a few times. V and J are TRBV6-5 and TRBJ2-1, with D maybe TRBD2 (6 bases). Trimming pared 6 bases from V and 13 bases from J, leaving 16 bases between. Germline CDR1 reads MNHEY; CDR2 reads SVGAGI. The CDR3 is 12 residues long. This CDR3 reads CASSPPSAAQFF. CDR3 bases: TGTGCCAGCAGCCCCCCTAGCGCGGCCCAGTTCTTC.

This chain joins TRBV7-9 and TRBJ2-3; 8 nucleotides match TRBD2. J was trimmed by 5 bases and V by 5 bases; bases with no gene match: 12. The CDR3 contains 16 residues. Germline CDR1 and CDR2: SEHNR and FQNEAQ (reference sequence). The CDR3 nucleotides are TGTGCCAGCAGCACACTAGCGGAGAGATGGGAAGATACGCAGTATTTT. Translating it yields CASSTLAERWEDTQYF.

This clonotype has at least ten counts. The chain has TRBV13 and TRBJ2-3, with 7 bases matching TRBD1. V shed 4 bases and J 2 bases; nucleotides not matched to a gene: 9. CDR3 length equals 16 residues. Per germline, CDR1 PRHDT and CDR2 FYEKMQ (reference sequence). The CDR3 region is CASSSPSEGATDTQYF. CDR3 nucleotides: TGTGCCAGCAGCTCCCCGTCCGAGGGGGCCACAGATACGCAGTATTTT.

This clonotype was detected a few times. V usage is TRBV28 and J usage is TRBJ1-6; D uncertain. The CDR3 is 11 residues long. Germline-derived CDR1 and CDR2 are MDHEN and SYDVKM. Trimming shortened V by 4 bases and J by 10 bases, and 5 bases separated the two germline ends. CDR3 DNA sequence: TGTGCCAGCAGTTATGAGTCACCCCTCCACTTT. Its translation: CASSYESPLHF.

This clonotype was picked up a small number of times. An end of the junction differs from the germline gene, which may be a read error. This chain uses TRBV7-9 with TRBJ2-1, with 7 bases lining up with TRBD2. The CDR3 loop spans 14 amino acids. From germline, CDR1 is SEHNR and CDR2 FQNEAQ (reference sequence). This chain's CDR3 is CASSFSGIGGRIRF. The CDR3 coding sequence is TGTGCCAGCAGCTTCTCTGGTATCGGCGGGAGAATACGCTTC.

The chain combines TRBV20-1 with TRBJ1-2; D remains ambiguous. Germline V CDR1 and CDR2: DFQATT, SNEGSKA (reference sequence). This CDR3 is built from 11 residues. V shed 3 bases and J shed 5 bases, with 7 bases lying between them. In DNA, the CDR3 is TGCAGTGCTAGCCCAGCTTATGGCTACACCTTC. Amino acid sequence: CSASPAYGYTF.